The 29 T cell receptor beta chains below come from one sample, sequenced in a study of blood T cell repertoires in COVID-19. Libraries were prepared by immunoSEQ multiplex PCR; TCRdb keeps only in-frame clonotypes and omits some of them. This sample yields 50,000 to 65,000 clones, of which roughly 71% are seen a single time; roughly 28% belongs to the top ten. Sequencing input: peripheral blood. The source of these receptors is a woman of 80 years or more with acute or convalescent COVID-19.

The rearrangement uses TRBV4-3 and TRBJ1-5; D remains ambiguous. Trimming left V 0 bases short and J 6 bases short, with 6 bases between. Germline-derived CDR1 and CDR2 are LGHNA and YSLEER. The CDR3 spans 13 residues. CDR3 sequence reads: CASSQDRGQPQHF. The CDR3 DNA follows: TGCGCCAGCAGCCAAGATCGGGGTCAGCCCCAGCATTTT.

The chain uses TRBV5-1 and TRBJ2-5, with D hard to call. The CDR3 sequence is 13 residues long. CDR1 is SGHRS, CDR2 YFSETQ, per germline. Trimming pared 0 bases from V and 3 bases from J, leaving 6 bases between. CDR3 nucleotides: TGCGCCAGCAGCTTGGTTGTCGAAGAGACCCAGTACTTC. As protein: CASSLVVEETQYF.

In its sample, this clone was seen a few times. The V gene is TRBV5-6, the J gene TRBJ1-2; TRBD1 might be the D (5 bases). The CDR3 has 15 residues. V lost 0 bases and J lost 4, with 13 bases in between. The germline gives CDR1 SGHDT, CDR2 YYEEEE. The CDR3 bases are TGTGCCAGCAGCTTGGTTTCGGGGGTTGGCTATGGCTACACCTTC. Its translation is CASSLVSGVGYGYTF.

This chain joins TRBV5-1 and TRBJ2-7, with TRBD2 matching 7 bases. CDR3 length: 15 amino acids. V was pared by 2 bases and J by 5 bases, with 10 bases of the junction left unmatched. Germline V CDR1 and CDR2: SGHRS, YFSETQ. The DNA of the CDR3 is TGCGCCAGCAGCTTCGGCGGTGGCGGGGGAAACGAGCAGTACTTC. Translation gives CASSFGGGGGNEQYF.

In nucleotides, the CDR3 is TGTGCCAGCAGCTTAGCCGGGACAGAGGTTGGGAATGAGCAGTTCTTC. Translation gives CASSLAGTEVGNEQFF. The genes are TRBV11-3 and TRBJ2-1, with 7 positions matching TRBD1. CDR1 and CDR2 from the germline V gene are SGHNT and YENEEA. The CDR3 is 16 residues long. The V gene end was trimmed by 1 base and the J gene end by 7 bases; junction bases not matched to a gene: 10.

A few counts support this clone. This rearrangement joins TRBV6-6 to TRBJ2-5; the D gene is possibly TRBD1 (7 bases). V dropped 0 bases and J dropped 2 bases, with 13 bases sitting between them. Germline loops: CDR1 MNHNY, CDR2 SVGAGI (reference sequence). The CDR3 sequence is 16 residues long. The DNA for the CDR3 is TGTGCCAGCAGTTACTCAGGGGGCGCGGGGCAAGAGACCCAGTACTTC. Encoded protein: CASSYSGGAGQETQYF.

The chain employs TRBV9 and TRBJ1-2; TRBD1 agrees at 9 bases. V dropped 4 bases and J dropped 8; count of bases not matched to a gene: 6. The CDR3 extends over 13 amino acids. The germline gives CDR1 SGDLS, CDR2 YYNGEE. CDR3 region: CASSLTGGNGYTF. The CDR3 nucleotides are TGTGCCAGCAGCCTTACAGGGGGCAACGGCTACACCTTC.

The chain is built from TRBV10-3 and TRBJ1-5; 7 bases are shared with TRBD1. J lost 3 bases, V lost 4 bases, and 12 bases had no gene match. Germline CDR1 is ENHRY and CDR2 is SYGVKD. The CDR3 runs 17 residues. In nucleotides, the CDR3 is TGTGCCATCAGTGCCCGAGGAACAGGGGCCTACAATCAGCCCCAGCATTTT. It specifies CAISARGTGAYNQPQHF.

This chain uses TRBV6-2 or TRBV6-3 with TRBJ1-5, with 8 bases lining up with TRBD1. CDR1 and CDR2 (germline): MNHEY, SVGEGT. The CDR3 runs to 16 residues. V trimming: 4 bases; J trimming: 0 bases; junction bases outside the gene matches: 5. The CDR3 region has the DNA TGTGCCAGCAGTTTCCAGACAGGGGTTAGCAATCAGCCCCAGCATTTT. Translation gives CASSFQTGVSNQPQHF.

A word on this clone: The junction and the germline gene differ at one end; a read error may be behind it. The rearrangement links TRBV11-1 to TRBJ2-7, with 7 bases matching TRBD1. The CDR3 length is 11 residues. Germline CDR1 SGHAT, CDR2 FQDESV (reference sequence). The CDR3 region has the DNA TGTGCCAGCAGCTTAGGAGGGGGCTTGGACTTC. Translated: CASSLGGGLDF.

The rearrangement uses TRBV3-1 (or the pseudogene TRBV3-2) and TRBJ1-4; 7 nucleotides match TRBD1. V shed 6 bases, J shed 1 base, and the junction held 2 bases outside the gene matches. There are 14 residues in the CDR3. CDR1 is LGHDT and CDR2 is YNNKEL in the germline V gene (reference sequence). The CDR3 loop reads CASSQGVTNEKLFF. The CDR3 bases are TGTGCCAGCAGTCAGGGGGTAACTAATGAAAAACTGTTTTTT.

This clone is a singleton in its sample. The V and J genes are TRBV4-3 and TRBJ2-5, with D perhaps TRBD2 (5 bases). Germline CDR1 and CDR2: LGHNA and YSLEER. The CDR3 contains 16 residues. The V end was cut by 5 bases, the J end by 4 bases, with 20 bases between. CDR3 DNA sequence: TGCGCCAGCAGCTCATCCGGCGAGGGCGGGCGAGAGACCCAGTACTTC. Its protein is CASSSSGEGGRETQYF.

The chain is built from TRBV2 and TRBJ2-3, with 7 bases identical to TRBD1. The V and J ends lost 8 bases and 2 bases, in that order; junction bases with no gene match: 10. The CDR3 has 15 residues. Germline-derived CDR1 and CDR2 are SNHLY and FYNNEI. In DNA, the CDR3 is TGTGCCAGCTTCCGCCCGGGACAGACCACAGATACGCAGTATTTT. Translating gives CASFRPGQTTDTQYF.

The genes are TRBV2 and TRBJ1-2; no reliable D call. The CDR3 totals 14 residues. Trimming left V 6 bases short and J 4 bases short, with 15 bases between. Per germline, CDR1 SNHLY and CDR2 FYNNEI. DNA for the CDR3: TGTGCCAGCAGCGCCCTTTCGTCGAGCTATGGCTACACCTTC. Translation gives CASSALSSSYGYTF.

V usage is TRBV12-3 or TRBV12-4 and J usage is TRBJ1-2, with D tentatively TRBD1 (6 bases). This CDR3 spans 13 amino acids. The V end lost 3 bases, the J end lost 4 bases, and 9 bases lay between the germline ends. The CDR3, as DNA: TGTGCCAGCAGTTTGCACAGGGTCTATGGCTACACCTTC. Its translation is CASSLHRVYGYTF.

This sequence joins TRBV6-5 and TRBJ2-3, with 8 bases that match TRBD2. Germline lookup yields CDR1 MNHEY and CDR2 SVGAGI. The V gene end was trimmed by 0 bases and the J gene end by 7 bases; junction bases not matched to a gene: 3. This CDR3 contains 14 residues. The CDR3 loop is CASSYSAGGNTQYF. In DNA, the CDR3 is TGTGCCAGCAGTTACTCTGCGGGAGGAAATACGCAGTATTTT.

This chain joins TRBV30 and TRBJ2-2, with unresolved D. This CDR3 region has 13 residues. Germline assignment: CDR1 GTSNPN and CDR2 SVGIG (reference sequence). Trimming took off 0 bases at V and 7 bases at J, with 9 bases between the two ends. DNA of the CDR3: TGTGCCTGGAGTGTACTGGTTGACGGGGAGCTGTTTTTT. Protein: CAWSVLVDGELFF.

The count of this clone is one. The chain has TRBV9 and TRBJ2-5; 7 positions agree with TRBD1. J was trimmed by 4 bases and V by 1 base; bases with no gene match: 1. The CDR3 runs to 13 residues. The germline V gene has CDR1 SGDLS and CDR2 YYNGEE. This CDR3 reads CASSVTGAETQYF. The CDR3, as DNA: TGTGCCAGCAGCGTAACAGGGGCAGAGACCCAGTACTTC.

The CDR3 DNA sequence: TGTGCCAGCAGAAAGTTGACAGGGGGCTCATACAATGAGCAGTTCTTC. Amino acid sequence: CASRKLTGGSYNEQFF. The genes are TRBV11-2 and TRBJ2-1, with 10 bases fitting TRBD1. This CDR3 comprises 16 residues. V dropped 6 bases and J dropped 4; count of bases not matched to a gene: 9. CDR1 and CDR2 from the germline V gene are SGHAT and FQNNGV.

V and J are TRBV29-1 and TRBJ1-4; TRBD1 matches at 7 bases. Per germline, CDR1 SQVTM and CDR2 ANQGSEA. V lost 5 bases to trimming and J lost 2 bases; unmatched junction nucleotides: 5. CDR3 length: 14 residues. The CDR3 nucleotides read TGCAGCGTTACGAACAGGGGCACTAATGAAAAACTGTTTTTT. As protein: CSVTNRGTNEKLFF.

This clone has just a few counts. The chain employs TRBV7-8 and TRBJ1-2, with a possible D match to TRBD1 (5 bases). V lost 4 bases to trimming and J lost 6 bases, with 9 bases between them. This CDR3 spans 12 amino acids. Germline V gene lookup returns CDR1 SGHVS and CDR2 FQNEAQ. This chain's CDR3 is CASSYTGDGYTF. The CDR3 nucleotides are TGTGCCAGCAGCTACACAGGTGATGGCTACACCTTC.

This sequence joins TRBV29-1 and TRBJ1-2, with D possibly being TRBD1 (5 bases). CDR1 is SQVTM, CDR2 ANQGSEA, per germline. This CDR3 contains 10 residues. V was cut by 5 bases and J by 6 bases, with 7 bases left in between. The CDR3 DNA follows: TGCAGCGTTCTACAGGATGGCTACACCTTC. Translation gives CSVLQDGYTF. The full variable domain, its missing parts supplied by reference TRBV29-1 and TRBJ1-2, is SAVISQKPSRDICQRGTSLTIQCQVDSQVTMMFWYRQQPGQSLTLIATANQGSEATYESGFVIDKFPISRPNLTFSTLTVSNMSPEDSSIYLCSVLQDGYTFGSGTRLTVV.

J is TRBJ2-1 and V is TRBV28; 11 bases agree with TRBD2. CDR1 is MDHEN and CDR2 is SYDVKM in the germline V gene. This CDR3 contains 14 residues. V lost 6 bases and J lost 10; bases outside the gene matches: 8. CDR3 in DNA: TGTGCCAGCAGCCCCACTAGCGGGAGCCGGGAGCAGTTCTTC. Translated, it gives CASSPTSGSREQFF.

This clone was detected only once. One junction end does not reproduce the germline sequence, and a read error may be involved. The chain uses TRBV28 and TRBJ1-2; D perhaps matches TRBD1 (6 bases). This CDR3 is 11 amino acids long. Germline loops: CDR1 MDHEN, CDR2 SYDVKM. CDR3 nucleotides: TGTGCCAGCAGCGACAGGTTTGGCGACACCTTC. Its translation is CASSDRFGDTF.

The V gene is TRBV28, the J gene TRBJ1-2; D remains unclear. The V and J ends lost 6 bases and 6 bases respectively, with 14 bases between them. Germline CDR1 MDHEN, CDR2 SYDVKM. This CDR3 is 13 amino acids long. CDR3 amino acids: CASSPLGPHGYTF. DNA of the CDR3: TGTGCCAGCAGCCCCCTGGGCCCACATGGCTACACCTTC.

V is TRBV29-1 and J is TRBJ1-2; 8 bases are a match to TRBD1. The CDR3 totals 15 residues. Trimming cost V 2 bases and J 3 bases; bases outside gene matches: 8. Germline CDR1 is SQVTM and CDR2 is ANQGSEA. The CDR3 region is CSVESETGVDYGYTF. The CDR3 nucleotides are TGCAGCGTTGAATCTGAGACAGGGGTTGACTATGGCTACACCTTC.

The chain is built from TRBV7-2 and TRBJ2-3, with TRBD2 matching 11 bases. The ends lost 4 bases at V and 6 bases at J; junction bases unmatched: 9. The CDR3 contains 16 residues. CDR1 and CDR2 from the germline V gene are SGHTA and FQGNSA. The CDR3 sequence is CASSSSLAGALDTQYF. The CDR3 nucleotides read TGTGCCAGCAGCTCCTCACTAGCGGGAGCCTTGGATACGCAGTATTTT.

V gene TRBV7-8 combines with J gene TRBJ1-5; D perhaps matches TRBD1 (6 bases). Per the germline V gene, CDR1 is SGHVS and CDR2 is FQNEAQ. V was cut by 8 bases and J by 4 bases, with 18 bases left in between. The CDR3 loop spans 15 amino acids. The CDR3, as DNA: TGTGCCAGCCATAAGGGGGTACGGGGTAATCAGCCCCAGCATTTT. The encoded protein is CASHKGVRGNQPQHF.

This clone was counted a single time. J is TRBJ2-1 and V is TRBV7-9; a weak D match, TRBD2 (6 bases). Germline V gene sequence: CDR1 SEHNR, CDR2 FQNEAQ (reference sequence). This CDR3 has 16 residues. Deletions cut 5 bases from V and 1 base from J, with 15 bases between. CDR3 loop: CASSLGSGFSYNEQFF. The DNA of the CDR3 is TGTGCCAGCAGCCTCGGGAGCGGGTTTTCCTACAATGAGCAGTTCTTC. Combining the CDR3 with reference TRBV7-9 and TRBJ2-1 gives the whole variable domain DTGVSQNPRHKITKRGQNVTFRCDPISEHNRLYWYRQTLGQGPEFLTYFQNEAQLEKSRLLSDRFSAERPKGSFSTLEIQRTEQGDSAMYLCASSLGSGFSYNEQFFGPGTRLTVL.